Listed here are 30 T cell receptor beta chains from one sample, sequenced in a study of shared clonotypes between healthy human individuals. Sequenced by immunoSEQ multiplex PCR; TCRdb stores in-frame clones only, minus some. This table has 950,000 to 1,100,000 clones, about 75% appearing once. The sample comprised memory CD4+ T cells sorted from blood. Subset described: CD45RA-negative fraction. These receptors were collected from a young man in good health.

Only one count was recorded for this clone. CDR3 amino acids: CASSGRDGPTGELFF. Here the CDR3 DNA reads TGTGCCAGCAGCGGCCGGGACGGACCCACCGGGGAGCTGTTTTTT. The V gene is TRBV5-4, the J gene TRBJ2-2; either TRBD1 or TRBD2 may fit D (5 bases each). The CDR3 is 15 amino acids. Germline values: CDR1 SGHNT, CDR2 YYREEE (reference sequence). The V end lost 4 bases, the J end lost 4 bases, and 14 bases lay between the germline ends.

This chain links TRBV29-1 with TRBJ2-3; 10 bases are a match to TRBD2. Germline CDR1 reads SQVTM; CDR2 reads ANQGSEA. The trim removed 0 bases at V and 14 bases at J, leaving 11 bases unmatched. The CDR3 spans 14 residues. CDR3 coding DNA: TGCAGCGTTGAAGATACAGCGGGAGGGCGGGGGGTGTATTTT. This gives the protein CSVEDTAGGRGVYF.

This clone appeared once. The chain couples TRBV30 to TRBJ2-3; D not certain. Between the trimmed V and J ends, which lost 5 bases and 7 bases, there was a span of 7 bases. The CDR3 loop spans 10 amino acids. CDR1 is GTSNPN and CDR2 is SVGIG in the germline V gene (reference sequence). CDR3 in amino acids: CAWGINTQYF. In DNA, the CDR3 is TGTGCCTGGGGGATAAATACGCAGTATTTT.

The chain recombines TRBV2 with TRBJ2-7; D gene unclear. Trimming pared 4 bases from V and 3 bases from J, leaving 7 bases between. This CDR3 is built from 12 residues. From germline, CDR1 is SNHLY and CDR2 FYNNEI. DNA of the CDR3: TGTGCCAGCAGTGTGCAGAACTACGAGCAGTACTTC. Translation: CASSVQNYEQYF.

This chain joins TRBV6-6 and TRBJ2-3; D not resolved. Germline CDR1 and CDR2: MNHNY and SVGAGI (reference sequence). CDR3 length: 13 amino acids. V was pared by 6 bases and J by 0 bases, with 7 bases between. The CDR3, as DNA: TGTGCCAGCAGGACTGCTAGCACAGATACGCAGTATTTT. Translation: CASRTASTDTQYF.

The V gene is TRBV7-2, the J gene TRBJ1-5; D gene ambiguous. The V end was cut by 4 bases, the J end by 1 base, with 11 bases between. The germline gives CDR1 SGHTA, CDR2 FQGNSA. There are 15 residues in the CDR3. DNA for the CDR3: TGTGCCAGCAGCTCGATAGGACTGAGCAATCAGCCCCAGCATTTT. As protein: CASSSIGLSNQPQHF.

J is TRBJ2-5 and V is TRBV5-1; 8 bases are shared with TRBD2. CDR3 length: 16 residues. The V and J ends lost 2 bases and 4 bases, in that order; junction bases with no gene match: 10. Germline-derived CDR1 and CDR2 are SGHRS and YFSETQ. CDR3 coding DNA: TGCGCCAGCAGCTTCAGTGCCGCGGGGGGCCCAGAGACCCAGTACTTC. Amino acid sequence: CASSFSAAGGPETQYF. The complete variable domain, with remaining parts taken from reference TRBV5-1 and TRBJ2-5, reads KAGVTQTPRYLIKTRGQQVTLSCSPISGHRSVSWYQQTPGQGLQFLFEYFSETQRNKGNFPGRFSGRQFSNSRSEMNVSTLELGDSALYLCASSFSAAGGPETQYFGPGTRLLVL.

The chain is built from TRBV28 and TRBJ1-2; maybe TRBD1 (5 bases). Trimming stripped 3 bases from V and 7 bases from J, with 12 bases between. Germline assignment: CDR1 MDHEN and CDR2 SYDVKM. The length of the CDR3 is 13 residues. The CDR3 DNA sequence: TGTGCCAGCAGTTTGCGGCAGGGCGGTGGCTACACCTTC. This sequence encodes CASSLRQGGGYTF.

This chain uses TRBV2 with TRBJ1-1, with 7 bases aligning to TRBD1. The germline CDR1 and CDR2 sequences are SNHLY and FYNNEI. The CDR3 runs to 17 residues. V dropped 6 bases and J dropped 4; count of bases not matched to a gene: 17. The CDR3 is CASRTRDSGLTGTEAFF. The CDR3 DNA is TGTGCCAGCAGAACCCGGGACAGTGGGCTCACTGGCACTGAAGCTTTCTTT.

The chain's CDR3 is CASSSTGGGYNEQFF. The CDR3, as DNA: TGTGCCAGCAGTTCGACAGGGGGAGGGTACAATGAGCAGTTCTTC. The J gene is TRBJ2-1, the V gene TRBV6-5, with TRBD1 matching over 9 bases. The CDR3 covers 15 residues. Germline lookup yields CDR1 MNHEY and CDR2 SVGAGI. V lost 4 bases and J lost 4; bases outside the gene matches: 5.

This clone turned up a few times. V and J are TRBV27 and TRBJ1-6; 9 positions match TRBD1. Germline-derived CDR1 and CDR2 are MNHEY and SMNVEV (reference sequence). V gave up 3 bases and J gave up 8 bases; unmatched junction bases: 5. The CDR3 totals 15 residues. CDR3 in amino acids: CASSFWDRDDSPLHF. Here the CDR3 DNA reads TGTGCCAGCAGTTTCTGGGACAGGGATGATTCACCCCTCCACTTT.

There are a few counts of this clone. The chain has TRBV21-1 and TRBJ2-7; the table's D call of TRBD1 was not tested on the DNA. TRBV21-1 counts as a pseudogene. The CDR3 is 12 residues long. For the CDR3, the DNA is TGTGCCCTGGGGCAGCGAGCATACGAGCAGTACTTC. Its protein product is CALGQRAYEQYF.

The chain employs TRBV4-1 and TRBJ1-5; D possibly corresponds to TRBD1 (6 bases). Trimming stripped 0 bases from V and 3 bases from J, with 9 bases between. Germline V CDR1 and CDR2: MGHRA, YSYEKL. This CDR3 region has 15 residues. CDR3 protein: CASSQEGHNNQPQHF. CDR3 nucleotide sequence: TGCGCCAGCAGCCAAGAGGGACACAACAATCAGCCCCAGCATTTT.

CDR3 sequence: CASSGRGKNSPLHF. The CDR3 DNA reads TGTGCCAGCAGTGGCAGGGGGAAAAATTCACCCCTCCACTTT. The V gene is TRBV6-1, the J gene TRBJ1-6, with 7 positions matching TRBD1. The CDR3 contains 14 residues. The junction had 4 bases not matched to a gene; V was cut back by 4 bases and J by 7 bases. Germline V CDR1 and CDR2: MNHNS, SASEGT.

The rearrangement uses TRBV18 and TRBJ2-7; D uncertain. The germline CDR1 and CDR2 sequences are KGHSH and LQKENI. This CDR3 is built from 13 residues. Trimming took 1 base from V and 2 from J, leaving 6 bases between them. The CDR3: CASSPLSTYEQYF. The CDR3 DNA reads TGTGCCAGCTCACCACTAAGTACCTACGAGCAGTACTTC.

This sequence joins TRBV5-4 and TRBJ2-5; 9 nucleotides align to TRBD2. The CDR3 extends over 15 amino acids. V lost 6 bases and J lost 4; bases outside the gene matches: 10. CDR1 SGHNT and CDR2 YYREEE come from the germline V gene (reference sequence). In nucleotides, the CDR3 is TGTGCCAGCACGGGATCGCTAGCGGGGTTAGAGACCCAGTACTTC. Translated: CASTGSLAGLETQYF.

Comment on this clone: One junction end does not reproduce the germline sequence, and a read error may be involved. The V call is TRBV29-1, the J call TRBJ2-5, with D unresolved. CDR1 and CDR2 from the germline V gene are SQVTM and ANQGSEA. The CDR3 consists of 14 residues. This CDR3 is CSVEDGQVQGTQYF. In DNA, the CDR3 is TGCAGCGTTGAAGATGGCCAGGTACAAGGGACCCAGTACTTC.

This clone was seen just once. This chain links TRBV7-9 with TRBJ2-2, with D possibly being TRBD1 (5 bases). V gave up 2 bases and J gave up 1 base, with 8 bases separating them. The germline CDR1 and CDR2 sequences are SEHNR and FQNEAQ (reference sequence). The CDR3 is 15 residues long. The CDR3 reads CASSLWQGNTGELFF. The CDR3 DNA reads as TGTGCCAGCAGCTTATGGCAGGGGAACACCGGGGAGCTGTTTTTT. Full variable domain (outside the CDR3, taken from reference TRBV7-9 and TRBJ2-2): DTGVSQNPRHKITKRGQNVTFRCDPISEHNRLYWYRQTLGQGPEFLTYFQNEAQLEKSRLLSDRFSAERPKGSFSTLEIQRTEQGDSAMYLCASSLWQGNTGELFFGEGSRLTVL.

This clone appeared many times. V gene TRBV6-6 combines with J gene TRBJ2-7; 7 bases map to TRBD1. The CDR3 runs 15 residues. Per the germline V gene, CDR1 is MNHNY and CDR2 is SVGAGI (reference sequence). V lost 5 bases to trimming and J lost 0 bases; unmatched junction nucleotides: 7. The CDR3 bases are TGTGCCAGCAGTCGACAGGGTTTTGGCTCCTACGAGCAGTACTTC. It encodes CASSRQGFGSYEQYF.

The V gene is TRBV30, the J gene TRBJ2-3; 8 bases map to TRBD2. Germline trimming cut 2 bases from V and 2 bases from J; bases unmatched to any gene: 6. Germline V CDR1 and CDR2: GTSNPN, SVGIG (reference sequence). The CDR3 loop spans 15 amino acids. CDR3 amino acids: CAWSLSGSHTDTQYF. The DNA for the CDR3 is TGTGCCTGGAGTCTCAGCGGGAGCCACACAGATACGCAGTATTTT.

The CDR3 nucleotides are TGTGCCAGCAGCTTGGCCGGAGGGGGATCTGTACAGCCCCAGCATTTT. Encoded protein: CASSLAGGGSVQPQHF. The V gene is TRBV5-8, the J gene TRBJ1-5, with D tentatively TRBD1 (6 bases). The CDR3 is 16 residues long. CDR1 and CDR2 from the germline V gene are SGHTS and YDEGEE. V lost 0 bases, J lost 7 bases, and 17 bases lay in between.

The CDR3 DNA sequence: TGTGCCAGCAGCACCGGACAGGCAAGGGATACGCAGTATTTT. This encodes CASSTGQARDTQYF. The V gene is TRBV7-9, the J gene TRBJ2-3; TRBD1 aligns across 7 bases. The CDR3 consists of 14 residues. Germline CDR1 SEHNR, CDR2 FQNEAQ (reference sequence). J gave up 6 bases and V 5 bases, and 8 bases lay outside the gene matches.

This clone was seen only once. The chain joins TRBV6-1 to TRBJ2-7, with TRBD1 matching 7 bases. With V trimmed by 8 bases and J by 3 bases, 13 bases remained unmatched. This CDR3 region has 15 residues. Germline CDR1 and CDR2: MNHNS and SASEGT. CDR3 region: CASGEGGVVVYEQYF. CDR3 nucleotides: TGTGCCAGCGGGGAAGGGGGCGTAGTGGTCTACGAGCAGTACTTC.

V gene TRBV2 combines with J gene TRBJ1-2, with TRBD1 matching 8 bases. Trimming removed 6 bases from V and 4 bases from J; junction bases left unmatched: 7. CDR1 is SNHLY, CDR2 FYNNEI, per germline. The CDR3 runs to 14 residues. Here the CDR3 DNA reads TGTGCCAGCAGCCCGGACAGGGCTATCTATGGCTACACCTTC. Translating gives CASSPDRAIYGYTF. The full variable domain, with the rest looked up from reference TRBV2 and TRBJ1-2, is EPEVTQTPSHQVTQMGQEVILRCVPISNHLYFYWYRQILGQKVEFLVSFYNNEISEKSEIFDDQFSVERPDGSNFTLKIRSTKLEDSAMYFCASSPDRAIYGYTFGSGTRLTVV.

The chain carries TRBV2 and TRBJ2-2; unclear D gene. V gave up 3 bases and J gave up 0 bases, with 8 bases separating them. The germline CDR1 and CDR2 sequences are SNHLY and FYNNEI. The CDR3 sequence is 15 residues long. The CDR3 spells CASSDFHPNTGELFF. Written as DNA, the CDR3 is TGTGCCAGCAGTGACTTCCATCCGAACACCGGGGAGCTGTTTTTT.

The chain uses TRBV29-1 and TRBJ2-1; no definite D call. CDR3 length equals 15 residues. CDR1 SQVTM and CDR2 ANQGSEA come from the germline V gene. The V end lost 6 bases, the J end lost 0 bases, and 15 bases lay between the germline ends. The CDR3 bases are TGCAGCGTGGGTTTGAGGTTTAGCTCCTACAATGAGCAGTTCTTC. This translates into CSVGLRFSSYNEQFF.

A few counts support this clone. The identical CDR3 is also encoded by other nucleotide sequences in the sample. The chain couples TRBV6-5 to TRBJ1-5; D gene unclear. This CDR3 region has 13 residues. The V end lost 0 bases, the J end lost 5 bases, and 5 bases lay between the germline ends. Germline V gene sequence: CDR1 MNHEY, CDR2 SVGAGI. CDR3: CASSYSGDQPQHF. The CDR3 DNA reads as TGTGCCAGCAGTTACTCCGGGGATCAGCCCCAGCATTTT.

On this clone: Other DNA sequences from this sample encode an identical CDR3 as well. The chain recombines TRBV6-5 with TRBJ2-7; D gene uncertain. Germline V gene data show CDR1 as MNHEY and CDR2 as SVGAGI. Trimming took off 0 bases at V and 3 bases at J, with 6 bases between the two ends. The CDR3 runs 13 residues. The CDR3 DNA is TGTGCCAGCAGTTACTCGCCCAGCTACGAGCAGTACTTC. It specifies CASSYSPSYEQYF.

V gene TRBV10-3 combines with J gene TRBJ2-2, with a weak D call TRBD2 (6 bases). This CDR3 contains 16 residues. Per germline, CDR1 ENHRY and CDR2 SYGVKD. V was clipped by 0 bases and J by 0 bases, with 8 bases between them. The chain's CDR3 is CAISESAGSNTGELFF. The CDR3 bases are TGTGCCATCAGTGAGTCTGCGGGGTCGAACACCGGGGAGCTGTTTTTT.

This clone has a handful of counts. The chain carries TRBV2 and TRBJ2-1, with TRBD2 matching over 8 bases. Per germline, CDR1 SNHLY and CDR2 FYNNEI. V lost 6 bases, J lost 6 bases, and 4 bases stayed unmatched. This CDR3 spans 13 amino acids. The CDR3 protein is CASRREVSNEQFF. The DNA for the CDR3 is TGTGCCAGCAGGCGGGAGGTTTCCAATGAGCAGTTCTTC.